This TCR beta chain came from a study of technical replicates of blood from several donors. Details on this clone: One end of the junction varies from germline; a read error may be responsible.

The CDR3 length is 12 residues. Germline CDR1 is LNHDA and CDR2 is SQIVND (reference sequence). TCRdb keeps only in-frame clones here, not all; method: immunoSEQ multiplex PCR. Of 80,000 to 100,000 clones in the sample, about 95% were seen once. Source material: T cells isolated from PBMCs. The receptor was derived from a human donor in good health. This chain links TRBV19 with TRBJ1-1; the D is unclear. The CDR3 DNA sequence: TGTGCCAGTAGTATAAGGGAGGCCCGACCGCTCTTT. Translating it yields CASSIREARPLF.